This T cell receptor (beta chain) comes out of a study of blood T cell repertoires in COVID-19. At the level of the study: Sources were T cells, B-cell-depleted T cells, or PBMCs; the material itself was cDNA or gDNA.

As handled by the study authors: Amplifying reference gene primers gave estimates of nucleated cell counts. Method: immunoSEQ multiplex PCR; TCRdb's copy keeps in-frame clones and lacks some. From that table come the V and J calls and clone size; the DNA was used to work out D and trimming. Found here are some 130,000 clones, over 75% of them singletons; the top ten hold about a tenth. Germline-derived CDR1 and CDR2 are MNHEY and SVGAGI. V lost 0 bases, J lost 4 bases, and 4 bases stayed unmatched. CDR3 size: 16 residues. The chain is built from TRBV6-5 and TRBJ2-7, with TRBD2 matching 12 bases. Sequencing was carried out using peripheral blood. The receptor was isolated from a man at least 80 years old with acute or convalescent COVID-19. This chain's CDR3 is CASSYSATSGSYEQYF. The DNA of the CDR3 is TGTGCCAGCAGTTACTCGGCGACTAGCGGGAGTTACGAGCAGTACTTC.